This T cell receptor beta chain was identified in a study of tumor-infiltrating lymphocytes in localized non-small cell lung cancer. Study overall: The cohort mixed smokers and never-smokers, several histologies, and some post-neoadjuvant-chemotherapy samples.

V shed 1 base and J 8 bases; nucleotides not matched to a gene: 5. Germline V gene sequence: CDR1 SGHKS, CDR2 YYEKEE (reference sequence). The CDR3 consists of 15 residues. TCRdb's copy holds only in-frame clones and misses some; the assay was immunoSEQ multiplex PCR. Of approximately 13,000 clones in the sample, roughly 78% were seen once. The chain uses TRBV5-5 and TRBJ2-1; TRBD2 matches 11 bases. This sequence was found in a human donor with non-small cell lung cancer. Sequenced: lung tumor tissue. The CDR3 spells CASSLLAGGLDEQFF. The CDR3 DNA sequence: TGTGCCAGCAGCTTGTTAGCGGGAGGGCTGGATGAGCAGTTCTTC.